This TCR beta chain was profiled in a study of blood T cell repertoires in COVID-19. In the study overall: Italy, Spain and the United States were the sources of the convalescent and acute COVID-19 samples. From T cells, B-cell-depleted T cells, or PBMCs came the material, which was cDNA or gDNA.

In the study's own analysis: Amplified reference gene primers provided the basis for estimating nucleated cell counts. Method: immunoSEQ multiplex PCR; TCRdb's copy keeps in-frame clones and lacks some. V, J and clone size reflect that table, while D and trimming were determined from the DNA. Among 110,000 or so clones listed, about 84% were seen once. Germline CDR1 and CDR2: SGHVS and FNYEAQ. V lost 5 bases and J lost 1, with 14 bases in between. The CDR3 is made up of 16 amino acids. This TCR was recovered from a man aged 45 to 65 with acute or convalescent COVID-19. This chain uses TRBV7-6 with TRBJ2-2, with a tentative D call TRBD1 (6 bases). The specimen sequenced was peripheral blood. CDR3 protein: CASSVLRGLNTGELFF. The CDR3 nucleotides are TGTGCCAGCAGCGTCCTCAGGGGCCTGAACACCGGGGAGCTGTTTTTT.